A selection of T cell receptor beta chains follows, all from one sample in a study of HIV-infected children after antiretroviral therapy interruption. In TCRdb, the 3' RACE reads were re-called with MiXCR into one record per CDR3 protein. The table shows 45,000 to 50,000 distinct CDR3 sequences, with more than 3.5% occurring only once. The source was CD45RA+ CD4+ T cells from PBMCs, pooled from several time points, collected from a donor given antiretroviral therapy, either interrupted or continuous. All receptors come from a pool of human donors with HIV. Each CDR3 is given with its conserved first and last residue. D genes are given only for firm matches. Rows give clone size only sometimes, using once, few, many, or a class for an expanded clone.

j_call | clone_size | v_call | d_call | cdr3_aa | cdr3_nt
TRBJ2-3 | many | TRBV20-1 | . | CSAKTNSDTQYF | TGCAGTGCTAAGACAAATTCGGATACGCAGTATTTT
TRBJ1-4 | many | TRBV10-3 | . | CAISEWGEKLFF | TGTGCCATCAGTGAGTGGGGTGAAAAACTGTTTTTT
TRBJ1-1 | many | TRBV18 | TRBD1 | CASSPPGQGSTEAFF | TGTGCCAGCTCACCGCCGGGACAGGGATCCACTGAAGCTTTCTTT
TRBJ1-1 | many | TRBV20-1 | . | CSARKGADNTEAFF | TGCAGTGCTAGAAAAGGGGCGGATAACACTGAAGCTTTCTTT
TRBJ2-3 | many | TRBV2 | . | CASSRRGSSTDTQYF | TGTGCCAGCAGCCGCAGGGGTTCCTCCACAGATACGCAGTATTTT
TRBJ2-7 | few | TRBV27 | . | CASSTTASPYEQYF | TGTGCCAGCAGTACGACAGCCAGCCCGTACGAGCAGTACTTC
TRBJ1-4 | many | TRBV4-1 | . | CASSLLTATNEKLFF | TGCGCCAGCAGCCTCTTGACAGCAACTAATGAAAAACTGTTTTTT
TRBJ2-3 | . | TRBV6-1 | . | CASSLRLGGTDTQYF | TGTGCCAGCAGCCTTAGACTAGGGGGCACAGATACGCAGTATTTT
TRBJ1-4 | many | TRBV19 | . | CASRRGEGEKLFF | TGTGCCAGTAGACGGGGCGAGGGCGAAAAACTGTTTTTT
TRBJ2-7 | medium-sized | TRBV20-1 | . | CSARDDLSYEQYF | TGCAGTGCTAGAGATGACCTCTCCTACGAGCAGTACTTC
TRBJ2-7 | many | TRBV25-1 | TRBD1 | CASSTDRVLWNEQYF | TGTGCCAGCAGTACGGACAGGGTACTTTGGAACGAGCAGTACTTC
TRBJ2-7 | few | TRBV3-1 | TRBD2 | CASDSGFGEQYF | TGTGCCAGCGATAGCGGGTTTGGCGAGCAGTACTTC
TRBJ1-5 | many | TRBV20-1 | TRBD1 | CSAIRDREGEQPQHF | TGCAGTGCTATCAGGGACAGGGAAGGTGAACAGCCCCAGCATTTT
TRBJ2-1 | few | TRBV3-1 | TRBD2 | CASSQEWGGGEQFF | TGTGCCAGCAGCCAAGAGTGGGGCGGGGGGGAGCAGTTCTTC
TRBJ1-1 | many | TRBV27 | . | CASSLETSGGEAFF | TGTGCCAGCAGCCTCGAGACGAGCGGGGGGGAAGCTTTCTTT
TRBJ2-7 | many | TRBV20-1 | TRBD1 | CSARRTGDEQYF | TGCAGTGCTAGACGTACAGGGGACGAGCAGTACTTC
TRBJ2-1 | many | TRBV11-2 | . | CASSLGGPLGDEQFF | TGTGCCAGCAGCTTAGGTGGCCCTCTTGGCGATGAGCAGTTCTTC
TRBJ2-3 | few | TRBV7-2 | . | CASSLSRKTDTQYF | TGTGCCAGCAGCTTAAGTAGGAAGACAGATACGCAGTATTTT
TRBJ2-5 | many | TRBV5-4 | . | CASSLTVQETQYF | TGTGCCAGCAGCTTGACAGTTCAAGAGACCCAGTACTTC
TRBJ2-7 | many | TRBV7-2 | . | CASSLGRRATYEQYF | TGTGCCAGCAGCTTAGGACGGAGAGCCACCTACGAGCAGTACTTC
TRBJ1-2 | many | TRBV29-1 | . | CSVGGRGENYGYTF | TGCAGCGTTGGAGGCCGGGGGGAAAACTATGGCTACACCTTC
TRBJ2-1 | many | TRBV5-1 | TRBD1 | CASSLVETGGGEQFF | TGCGCCAGCAGCTTGGTGGAGACAGGGGGCGGTGAGCAGTTCTTC
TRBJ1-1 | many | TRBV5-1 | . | CASSLQDTEAFF | TGCGCCAGCAGCCTCCAGGACACTGAAGCTTTCTTT
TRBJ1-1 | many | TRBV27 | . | CASSRGTEAFF | TGTGCCAGCAGCAGAGGCACTGAAGCTTTCTTT
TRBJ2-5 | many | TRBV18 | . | CASSPYTAAQETQYF | TGTGCCAGCTCACCATACACGGCAGCCCAAGAGACCCAGTACTTC
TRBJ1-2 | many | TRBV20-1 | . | CSATPPVGYTF | TGCAGTGCTACTCCCCCCGTTGGCTACACCTTC
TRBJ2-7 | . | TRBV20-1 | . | CSAMDSSYEQYF | TGCAGTGCTATGGACAGCTCCTACGAGCAGTACTTC
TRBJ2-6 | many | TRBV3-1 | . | CASSNANVLTF | TGTGCCAGCAGCAATGCCAACGTCCTGACTTTC
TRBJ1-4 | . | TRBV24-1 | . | CATSDSGPAYEKLFF | TGTGCCACCAGTGATTCCGGGCCAGCTTACGAAAAACTGTTTTTT
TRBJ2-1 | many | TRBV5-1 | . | CASSLASSYNEQFF | TGCGCCAGCAGCTTGGCAAGCTCCTACAATGAGCAGTTCTTC
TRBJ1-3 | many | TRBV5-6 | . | CASSNPSGNTIYF | TGTGCCAGCAGCAACCCCTCTGGAAACACCATATATTTT
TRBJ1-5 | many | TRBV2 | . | CASSDWSWARGNQPQHF | TGTGCCAGCAGTGATTGGTCCTGGGCCAGGGGCAATCAGCCCCAGCATTTT
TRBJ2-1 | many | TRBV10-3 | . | CAISLGPSYNEQFF | TGTGCCATCAGCCTGGGACCCTCCTACAATGAGCAGTTCTTC
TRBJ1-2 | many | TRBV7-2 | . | CASSSHGTVNNYGYTF | TGTGCCAGCAGCTCCCACGGGACGGTCAACAACTATGGCTACACCTTC
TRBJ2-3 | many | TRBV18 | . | CASSPPVGGTDTQYF | TGTGCCAGCTCACCACCCGTGGGGGGCACAGATACGCAGTATTTT
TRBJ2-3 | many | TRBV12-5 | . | CASGLNSGRPDTQYF | TGTGCTAGTGGTTTGAATAGCGGCCGACCAGATACGCAGTATTTT
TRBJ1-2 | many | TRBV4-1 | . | CASSLPEKAPYGYTF | TGCGCCAGCAGCCTCCCCGAGAAGGCCCCCTATGGCTACACCTTC
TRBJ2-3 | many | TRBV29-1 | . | CSVVRTDTQYF | TGCAGCGTTGTCCGGACAGATACGCAGTATTTT